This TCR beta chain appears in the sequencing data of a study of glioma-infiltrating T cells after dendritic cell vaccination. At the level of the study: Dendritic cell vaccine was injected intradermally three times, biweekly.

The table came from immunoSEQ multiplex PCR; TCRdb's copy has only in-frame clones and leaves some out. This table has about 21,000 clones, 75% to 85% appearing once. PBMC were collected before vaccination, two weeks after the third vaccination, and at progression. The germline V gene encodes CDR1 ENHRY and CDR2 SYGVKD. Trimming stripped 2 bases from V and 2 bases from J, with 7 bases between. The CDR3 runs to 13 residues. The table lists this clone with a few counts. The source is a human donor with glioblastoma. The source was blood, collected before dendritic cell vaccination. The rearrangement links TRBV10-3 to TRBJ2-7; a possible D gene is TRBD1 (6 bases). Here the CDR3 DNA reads TGTGCCATCAGTGAGGGGGGCCCCTACGAGCAGTACTTC. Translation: CAISEGGPYEQYF.